This TCR beta chain was obtained from a study of identical twins. Study results and caveats: The analysis was cross-sectional rather than longitudinal within donors. Monozygotic twin pairs showed more out-of-frame TCR alpha sharing than models estimated.

TCRdb independently ran MiXCR on the 5' RACE reads; one entry per CDR3 protein. The repertoire has a few hundred thousand distinct CDR3 sequences, nearly 10% of them found once; the top ten carry around 3.2%. In the case of this clonotype: Its antigen is unidentified.

Another study also made use of these data, one on yellow fever vaccine responses in identical twins.

The origin of this receptor is a woman aged 18-35 years in good health. Source material: PBMCs.

In DNA, the CDR3 is TGTGCCAGCAGTTTCCGCGGGAGGGCCCCGTATGAGCAGTTCTTC. This translates into CASSFRGRAPYEQFF. This chain uses TRBV12-3 or TRBV12-4 with TRBJ2-1, with 9 bases aligning to TRBD2. The CDR3 loop spans 15 amino acids. V lost 3 bases to trimming and J lost 8 bases; unmatched junction nucleotides: 8.